The 3 T cell receptor beta chains listed next were all sequenced from one sample in a study of blood T cell repertoires in COVID-19. Profiled with immunoSEQ multiplex PCR; TCRdb holds only in-frame clones, not every one. The sample holds approximately 200,000 clones, roughly 80% seen once. Material: peripheral blood. The receptors come from a woman at least 80 years old with acute or convalescent COVID-19.

The chain carries TRBV10-1 and TRBJ2-7; TRBD2 matches 10 bases. The J segment lost 2 bases and the V segment lost 0 bases, leaving 4 bases of the junction unmatched. Germline CDR1 and CDR2: WNHNN and SYGVQD (reference sequence). The CDR3 is 16 residues long. The CDR3 coding sequence is TGCGCCAGCAGTGAGTCTAGACTAGCGGGTGCCTACGAGCAGTACTTC. As protein: CASSESRLAGAYEQYF.

Of note for this clone: A read error may account for a junction end that differs from germline. J is TRBJ2-1 and V is TRBV10-3; 9 bases are shared with TRBD2. CDR1 and CDR2 from the germline V gene are ENHRY and SYGVKD. The CDR3 sequence is 16 residues long. The CDR3 DNA reads TGTGCCATCAGTGTTGGCGGGGGGGCCGATTACAACGAGCAGTTCTTC. As protein: CAISVGGGADYNEQFF.

The V and J genes are TRBV11-3 and TRBJ1-1; TRBD1 is a possible D gene (6 bases). With 1 base removed from V and 6 bases from J, the gap between germline ends came to 9 bases. Germline assignment: CDR1 SGHNT and CDR2 YENEEA. This CDR3 is 13 amino acids long. The CDR3 DNA sequence: TGTGCCAGCAGCTTAGCAGGGGCACCTGAAGCTTTCTTT. Its translation: CASSLAGAPEAFF.